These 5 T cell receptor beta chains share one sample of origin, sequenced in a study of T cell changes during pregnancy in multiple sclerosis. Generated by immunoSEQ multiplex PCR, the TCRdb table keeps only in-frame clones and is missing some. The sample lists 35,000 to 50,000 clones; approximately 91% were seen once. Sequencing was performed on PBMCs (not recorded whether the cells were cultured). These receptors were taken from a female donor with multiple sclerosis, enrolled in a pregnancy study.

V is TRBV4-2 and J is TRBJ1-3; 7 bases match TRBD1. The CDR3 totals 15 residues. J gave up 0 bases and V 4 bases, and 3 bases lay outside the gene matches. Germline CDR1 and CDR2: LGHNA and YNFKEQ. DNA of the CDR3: TGTGCCAGCAGCCCGACAGGGCTCTCTGGAAACACCATATATTTT. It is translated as CASSPTGLSGNTIYF.

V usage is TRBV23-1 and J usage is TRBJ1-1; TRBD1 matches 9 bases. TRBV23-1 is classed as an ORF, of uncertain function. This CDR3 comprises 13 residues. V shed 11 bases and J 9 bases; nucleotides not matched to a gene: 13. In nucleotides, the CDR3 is TGCGCCCTTGGGTACAGGGGGCCCAAAAAAGCTTTCTTT. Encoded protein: CALGYRGPKKAFF.

In DNA, the CDR3 is TGCGCCAGCAGTTACAGGACTAGCGGGAGTATCGATGAGCAGTTCTTC. This translates into CASSYRTSGSIDEQFF. The V and J genes are TRBV5-1 and TRBJ2-1, with 13 bases fitting TRBD2. The V gene's germline CDR1 is SGHRS and CDR2 YFSETQ. V gave up 5 bases and J gave up 8 bases; unmatched junction bases: 10. There are 16 residues in the CDR3.

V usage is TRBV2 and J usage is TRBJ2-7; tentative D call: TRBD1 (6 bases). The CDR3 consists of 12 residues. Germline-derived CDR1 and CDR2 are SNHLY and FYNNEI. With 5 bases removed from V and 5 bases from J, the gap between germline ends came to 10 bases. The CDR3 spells CASSRGQNEQYF. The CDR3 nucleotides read TGTGCCAGCAGTCGAGGACAGAACGAGCAGTACTTC.

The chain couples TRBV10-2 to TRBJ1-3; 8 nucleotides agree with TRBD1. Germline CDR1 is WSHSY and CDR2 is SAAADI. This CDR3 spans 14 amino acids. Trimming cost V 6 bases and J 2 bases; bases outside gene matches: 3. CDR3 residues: CASRVRGPGNTIYF. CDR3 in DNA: TGCGCCAGCAGAGTCAGGGGGCCTGGAAACACCATATATTTT.